This T cell receptor beta chain was found in a study of blood T cell repertoires in COVID-19. The CDR3 has 19 amino acids. The V gene end was trimmed by 1 base and the J gene end by 0 bases; junction bases not matched to a gene: 12. Per germline, CDR1 MGHRA and CDR2 YSYEKL. Authors' processing steps: Amplification from reference gene primers served as the basis for estimated nucleated cell counts. Produced via immunoSEQ multiplex PCR; TCRdb's table is partial and in-frame only. The V and J calls and clone size were taken over from that table, and D and trimming were inferred from the DNA. The sample includes over 85,000 clones, roughly 90% of them seen just once.

The rearrangement links TRBV4-1 to TRBJ1-2, with 9 bases that match TRBD1. Sequenced sample: peripheral blood. The TCR was taken from a male donor with acute or convalescent COVID-19. CDR3 bases: TGCGCCAGCAGCCAAGTTACAGGGGGCGCCGGGTCTTCTAACTATGGCTACACCTTC. Translating it yields CASSQVTGGAGSSNYGYTF.